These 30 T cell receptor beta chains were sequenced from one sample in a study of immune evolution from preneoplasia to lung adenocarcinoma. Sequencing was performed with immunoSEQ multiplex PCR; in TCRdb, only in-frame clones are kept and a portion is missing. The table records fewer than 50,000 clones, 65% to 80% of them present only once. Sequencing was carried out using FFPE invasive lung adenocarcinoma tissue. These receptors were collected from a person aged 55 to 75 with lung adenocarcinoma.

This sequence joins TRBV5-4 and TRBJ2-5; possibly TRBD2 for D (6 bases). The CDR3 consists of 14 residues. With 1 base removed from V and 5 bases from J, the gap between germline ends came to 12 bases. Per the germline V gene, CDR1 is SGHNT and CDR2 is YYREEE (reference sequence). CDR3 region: CASSLKAGGETQYF. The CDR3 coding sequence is TGTGCCAGCAGCTTGAAAGCGGGTGGGGAGACCCAGTACTTC.

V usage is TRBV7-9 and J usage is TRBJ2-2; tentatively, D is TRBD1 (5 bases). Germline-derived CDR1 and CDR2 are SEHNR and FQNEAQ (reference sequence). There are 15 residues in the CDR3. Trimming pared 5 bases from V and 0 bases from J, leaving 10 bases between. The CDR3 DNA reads TGTGCCAGCAGCCTTGGGGCCGCGAACACCGGGGAGCTGTTTTTT. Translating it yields CASSLGAANTGELFF.

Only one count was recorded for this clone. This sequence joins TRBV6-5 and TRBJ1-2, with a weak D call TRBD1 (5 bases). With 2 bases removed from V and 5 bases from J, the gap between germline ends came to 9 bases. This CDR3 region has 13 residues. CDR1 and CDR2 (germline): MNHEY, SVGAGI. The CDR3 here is CASSYRGPYGYTF. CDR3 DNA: TGTGCCAGCAGTTACAGGGGTCCTTATGGCTACACCTTC.

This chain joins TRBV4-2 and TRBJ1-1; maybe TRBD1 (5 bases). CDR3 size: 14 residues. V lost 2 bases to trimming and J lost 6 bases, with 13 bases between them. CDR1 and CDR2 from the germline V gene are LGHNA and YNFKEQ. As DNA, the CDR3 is TGTGCCAGCAGCCAACAGGGAGCTCGCGCTGAAGCTTTCTTT. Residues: CASSQQGARAEAFF.

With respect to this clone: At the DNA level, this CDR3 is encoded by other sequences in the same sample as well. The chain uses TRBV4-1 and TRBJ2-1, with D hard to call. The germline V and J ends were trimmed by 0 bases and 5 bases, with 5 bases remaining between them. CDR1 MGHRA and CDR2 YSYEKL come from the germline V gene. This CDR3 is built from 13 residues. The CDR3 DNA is TGCGCCAGCAGCCAAGATTTTCACAATGAGCAGTTCTTC. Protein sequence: CASSQDFHNEQFF.

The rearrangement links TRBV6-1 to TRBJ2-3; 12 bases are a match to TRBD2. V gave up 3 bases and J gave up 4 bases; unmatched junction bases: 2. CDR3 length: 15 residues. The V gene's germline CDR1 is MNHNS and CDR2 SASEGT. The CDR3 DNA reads TGTGCCAGCAGTGATCTAGCGGGAGGGTCAGATACGCAGTATTTT. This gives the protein CASSDLAGGSDTQYF.

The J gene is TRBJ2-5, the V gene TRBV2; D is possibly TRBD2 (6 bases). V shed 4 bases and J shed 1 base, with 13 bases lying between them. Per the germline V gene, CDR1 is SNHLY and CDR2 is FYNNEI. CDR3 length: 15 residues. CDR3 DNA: TGTGCCAGCAGTGGAGGGACGGGACTCCAAGAGACCCAGTACTTC. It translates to CASSGGTGLQETQYF.

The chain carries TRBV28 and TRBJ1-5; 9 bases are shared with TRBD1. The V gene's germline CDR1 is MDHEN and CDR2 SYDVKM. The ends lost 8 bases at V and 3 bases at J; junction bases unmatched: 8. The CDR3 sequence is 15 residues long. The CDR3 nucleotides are TGTGCCAGCGCCCGGGGGGACAGGGTCAATCAGCCCCAGCATTTT. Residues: CASARGDRVNQPQHF.

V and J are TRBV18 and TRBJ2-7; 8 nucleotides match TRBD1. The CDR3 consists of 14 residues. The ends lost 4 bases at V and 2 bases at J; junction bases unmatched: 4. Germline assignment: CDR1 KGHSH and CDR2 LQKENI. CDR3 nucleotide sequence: TGTGCCAGCTCACGGACAGGGCAACCCTACGAGCAGTACTTC. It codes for CASSRTGQPYEQYF.

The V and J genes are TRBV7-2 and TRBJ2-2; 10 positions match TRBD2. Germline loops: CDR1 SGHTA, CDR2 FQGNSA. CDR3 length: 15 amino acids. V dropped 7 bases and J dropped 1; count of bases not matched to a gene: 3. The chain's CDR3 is CASTRTSGNTGELFF. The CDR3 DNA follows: TGTGCCAGCACCAGGACTAGCGGGAACACCGGGGAGCTGTTTTTT.

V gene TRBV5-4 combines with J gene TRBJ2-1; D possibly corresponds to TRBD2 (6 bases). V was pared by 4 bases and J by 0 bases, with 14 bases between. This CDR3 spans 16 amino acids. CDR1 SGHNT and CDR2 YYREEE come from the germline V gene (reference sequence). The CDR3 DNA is TGTGCCAGCAGCCCGAGCGGGCTGAGCTCCTACAATGAGCAGTTCTTC. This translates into CASSPSGLSSYNEQFF.

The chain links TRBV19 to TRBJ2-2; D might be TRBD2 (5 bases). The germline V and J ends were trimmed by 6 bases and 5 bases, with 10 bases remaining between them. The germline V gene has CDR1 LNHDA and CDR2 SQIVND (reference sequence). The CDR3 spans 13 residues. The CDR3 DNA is TGTGCCAGTAGCACTAGGAGGACCGGGGAGCTGTTTTTT. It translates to CASSTRRTGELFF.

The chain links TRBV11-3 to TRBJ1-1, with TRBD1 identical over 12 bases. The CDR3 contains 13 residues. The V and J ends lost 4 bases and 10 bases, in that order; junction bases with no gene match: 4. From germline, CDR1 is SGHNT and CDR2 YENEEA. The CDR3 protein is CASSSGDRGRAFF. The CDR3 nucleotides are TGTGCCAGCAGCTCCGGGGACAGGGGGCGAGCTTTCTTT.

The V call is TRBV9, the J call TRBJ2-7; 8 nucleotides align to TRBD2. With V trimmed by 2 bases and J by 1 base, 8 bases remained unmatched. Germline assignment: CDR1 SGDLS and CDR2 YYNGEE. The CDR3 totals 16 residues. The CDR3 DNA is TGTGCCAGCAGCGTTCACGATACTAGCGGATCCTACGAGCAGTACTTC. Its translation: CASSVHDTSGSYEQYF.

This CDR3 is CASSPRQGAVGGYTF. CDR3 DNA: TGTGCCAGCAGCCCAAGACAGGGAGCGGTAGGTGGCTACACCTTC. The gene calls are TRBV9 and TRBJ1-2; 7 nucleotides line up with TRBD1. The CDR3 spans 15 residues. Losses at the gene ends were 4 bases for V and 7 bases for J; bases not matched to a gene: 13. CDR1 is SGDLS, CDR2 YYNGEE, per germline.

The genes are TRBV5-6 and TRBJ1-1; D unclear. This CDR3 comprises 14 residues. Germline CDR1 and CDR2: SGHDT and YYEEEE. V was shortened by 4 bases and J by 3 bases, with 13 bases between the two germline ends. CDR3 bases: TGTGCCAGCAGCCGGGGATTTCGGGACACTGAAGCTTTCTTT. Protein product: CASSRGFRDTEAFF.

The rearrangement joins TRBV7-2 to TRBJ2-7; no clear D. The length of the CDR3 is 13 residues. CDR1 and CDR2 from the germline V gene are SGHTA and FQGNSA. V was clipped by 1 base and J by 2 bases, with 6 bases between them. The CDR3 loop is CASSLETAYEQYF. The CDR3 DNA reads TGTGCCAGCAGCTTAGAAACAGCCTACGAGCAGTACTTC.

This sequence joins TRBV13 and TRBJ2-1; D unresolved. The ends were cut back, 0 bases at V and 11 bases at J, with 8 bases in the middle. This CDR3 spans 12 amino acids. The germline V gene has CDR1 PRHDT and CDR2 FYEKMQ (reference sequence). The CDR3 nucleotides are TGTGCCAGCAGCTTAGGAACTCCTAAGCAGTTCTTC. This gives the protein CASSLGTPKQFF.

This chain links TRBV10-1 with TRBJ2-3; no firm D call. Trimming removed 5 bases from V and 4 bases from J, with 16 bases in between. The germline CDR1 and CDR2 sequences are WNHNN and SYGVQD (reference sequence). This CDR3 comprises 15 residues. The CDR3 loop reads CASSPTPTLPDTQYF. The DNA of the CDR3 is TGCGCCAGCAGTCCAACACCGACTCTCCCAGATACGCAGTATTTT.

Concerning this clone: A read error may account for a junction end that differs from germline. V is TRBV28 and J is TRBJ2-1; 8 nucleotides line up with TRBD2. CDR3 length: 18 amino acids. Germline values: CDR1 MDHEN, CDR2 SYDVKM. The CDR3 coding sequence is TGTGCCAGCAGCTTATATCCCCGGGGGGGCCTGTTCTACAATGAGCAGTTCTTC. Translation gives CASSLYPRGGLFYNEQFF.

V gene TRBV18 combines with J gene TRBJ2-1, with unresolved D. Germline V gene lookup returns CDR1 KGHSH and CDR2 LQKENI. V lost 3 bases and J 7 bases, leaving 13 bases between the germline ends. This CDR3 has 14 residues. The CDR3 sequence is CASSPRSQWNEQFF. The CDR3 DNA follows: TGTGCCAGCTCACCTCGGAGTCAGTGGAATGAGCAGTTCTTC.

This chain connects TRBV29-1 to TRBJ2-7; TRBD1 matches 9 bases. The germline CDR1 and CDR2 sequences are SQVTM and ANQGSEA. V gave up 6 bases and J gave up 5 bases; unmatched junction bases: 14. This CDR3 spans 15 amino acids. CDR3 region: CSVGMGEDRGHEQYF. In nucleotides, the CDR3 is TGCAGCGTCGGAATGGGGGAGGACAGGGGCCACGAGCAGTACTTC.

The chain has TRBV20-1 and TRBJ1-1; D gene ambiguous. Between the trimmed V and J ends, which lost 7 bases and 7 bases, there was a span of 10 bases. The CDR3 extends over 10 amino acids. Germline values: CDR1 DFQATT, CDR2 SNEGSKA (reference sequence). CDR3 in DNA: TGCAGTGTTAGCCTAATTGAAGCTTTCTTT. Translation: CSVSLIEAFF.

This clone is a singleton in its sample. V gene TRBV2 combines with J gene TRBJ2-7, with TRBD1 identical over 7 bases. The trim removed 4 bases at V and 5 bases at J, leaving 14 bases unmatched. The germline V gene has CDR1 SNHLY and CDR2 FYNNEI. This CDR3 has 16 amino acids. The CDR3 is CASSGYRGSFENEQYF. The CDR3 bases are TGTGCCAGCAGTGGATACAGGGGATCATTTGAAAACGAGCAGTACTTC.

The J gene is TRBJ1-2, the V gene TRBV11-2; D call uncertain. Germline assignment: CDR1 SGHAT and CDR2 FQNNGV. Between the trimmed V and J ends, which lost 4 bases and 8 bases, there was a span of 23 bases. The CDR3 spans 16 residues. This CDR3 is CASSSVDGRGDHGYTF. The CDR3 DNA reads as TGTGCCAGCAGCTCCGTAGACGGCCGCGGGGATCACGGCTACACCTTC.

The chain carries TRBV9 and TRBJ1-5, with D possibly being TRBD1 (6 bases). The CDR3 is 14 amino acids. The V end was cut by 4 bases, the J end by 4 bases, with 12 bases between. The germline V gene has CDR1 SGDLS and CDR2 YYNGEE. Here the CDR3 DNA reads TGTGCCAGCAGCCCCGGGGGGCAAAATCAGCCCCAGCATTTT. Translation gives CASSPGGQNQPQHF.

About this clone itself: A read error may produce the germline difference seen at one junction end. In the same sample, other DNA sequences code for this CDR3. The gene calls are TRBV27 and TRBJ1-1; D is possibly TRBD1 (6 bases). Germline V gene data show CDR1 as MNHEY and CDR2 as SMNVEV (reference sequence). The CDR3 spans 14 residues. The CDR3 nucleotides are TGTGCCAGTAGTTTATCGGCGGGGGCGACTGAAGCTTTCTTT. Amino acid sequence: CASSLSAGATEAFF.

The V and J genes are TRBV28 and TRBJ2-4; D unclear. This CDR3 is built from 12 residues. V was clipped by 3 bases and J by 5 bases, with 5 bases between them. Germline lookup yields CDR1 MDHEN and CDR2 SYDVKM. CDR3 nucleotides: TGTGCCAGCAGTTTGACCGAAAACATTCAGTACTTC. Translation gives CASSLTENIQYF.

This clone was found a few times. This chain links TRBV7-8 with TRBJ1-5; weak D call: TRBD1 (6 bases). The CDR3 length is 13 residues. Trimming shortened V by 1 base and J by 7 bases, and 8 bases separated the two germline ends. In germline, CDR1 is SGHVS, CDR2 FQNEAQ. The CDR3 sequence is CASSLDGGQPQHF. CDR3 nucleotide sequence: TGTGCCAGCAGCTTAGACGGGGGCCAGCCCCAGCATTTT.

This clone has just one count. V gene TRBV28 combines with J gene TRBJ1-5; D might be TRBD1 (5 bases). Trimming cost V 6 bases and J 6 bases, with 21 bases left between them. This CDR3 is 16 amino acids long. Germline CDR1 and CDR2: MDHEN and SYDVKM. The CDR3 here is CASSHDQKGSFQPQHF. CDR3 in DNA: TGTGCCAGCAGCCACGACCAAAAGGGGTCCTTTCAGCCCCAGCATTTT.